What follows is one T cell receptor (beta chain) and its context. What antigen it recognizes has not been identified. No base qualities exist here, and no much larger clone lies one base off it. These data belong to a study of blood T cell repertoires in COVID-19 (TCRdb year 2020). Concerning the study at large: Samples covering the acute and convalescent phases of COVID-19 were provided by collaborators in the United States, Italy and Spain. Deeply sampled blood TCRbeta repertoires from subjects exposed to, actively infected with, or recovered from COVID-19 were included in the dataset. Nearly every sample came with metadata listing a de-identified subject ID, COVID-19 status, age in years and sex. The repertoires were released in a freely available public database intended as a resource for research on the immune response to SARS-CoV-2. Where available, HLA class I and class II types were taken from metadata supplied by the sample provider and were not determined by assay-based typing. The prospective study material was composed of cDNA or gDNA derived from T cells, B-cell-depleted T cells, or PBMCs. Samples were obtained from the ongoing ImmuneRACE study (first 160 participants) and from 1,254 subjects provided by 6 global collaborators. Summary of the overall study and its limitations: The amount of clinical and demographic metadata varied by source and participant and was provided uncurated.

TCRbeta CDR3 regions were amplified from genomic DNA using the immunoSEQ Assay, a bias-controlled multiplex PCR. From the authors' description of their analysis: Nucleated cell counts per sample were estimated from amplification of reference gene primers within the assay. To quantify the absolute abundance of each unique TCRbeta CDR3 rearrangement, sequence reads were collapsed and filtered. For each sample, productive Simpson clonality was calculated by taking the square root of Simpson's diversity index across productive rearrangements. As stored in TCRdb, this immuneACCESS dataset retains in-frame rearrangements with V and J assigned. A fraction of the clones does not appear; measured against another copy, unresolved V genes explain less than half of the discrepancy, and the remainder lacks a known reason. The DNA was the basis for D and trimming; V, J and clone size are from that table. In all, the sample holds some 150,000 clones, and about four fifths of those were seen once. Of the sample, 3% to 3.5% falls within the top ten clones.

The collaborating institutions used their own protocols to collect whole blood in K2EDTA tubes. For TCRbeta analysis, collaborators shipped samples as frozen whole blood, isolated PBMCs, or DNA extracted from either of those sample types. Taken from cysteine to phenylalanine, the CDR3 has 15 residues. Just the 45-base CDR3 DNA is kept, in frame starting at base 1. Sequencing was carried out using peripheral blood. This clonotype was obtained from a woman aged 80 or over with acute or convalescent COVID-19. This receptor chain uses TRBV12-2 and TRBJ2-1; TRBD2 is the table's D call, not checked against the DNA. TRBV12-2 is designated a pseudogene. The DNA reads as follows: TGTGCAAGTCGCTTTGGACTAGCGGGACAAAATGAGCAGTTCTTC. This codes for CASRFGLAGQNEQFF.